This T cell receptor beta chain was recovered during a study of blood T cell repertoires in COVID-19. Study summary: The study drew acute and convalescent COVID-19 samples from the United States, Italy and Spain.

Trimming stripped 0 bases from V and 9 bases from J, with 13 bases between. The CDR3 length is 14 residues. In germline, CDR1 is LGHDT, CDR2 YNNKEL (reference sequence). Per the study methods: Estimation of nucleated cell counts was performed using reference gene primer amplification. Here immunoSEQ multiplex PCR was the method, and the copy in TCRdb shows in-frame clones only, minus some. V, J and clone size reflect that table, while D and trimming were determined from the DNA. The sample yields 43,000 or so clones, roughly 87% seen once. Sequences were obtained from peripheral blood. The source of this sequence is a man aged 55 to 70 with active COVID-19. V gene TRBV3-1 (or the pseudogene TRBV3-2) combines with J gene TRBJ2-3; D perhaps matches TRBD1 (6 bases). CDR3: CASSQDWGLTTQYF. The CDR3 DNA sequence: TGTGCCAGCAGCCAAGATTGGGGGCTAACGACGCAGTATTTT.